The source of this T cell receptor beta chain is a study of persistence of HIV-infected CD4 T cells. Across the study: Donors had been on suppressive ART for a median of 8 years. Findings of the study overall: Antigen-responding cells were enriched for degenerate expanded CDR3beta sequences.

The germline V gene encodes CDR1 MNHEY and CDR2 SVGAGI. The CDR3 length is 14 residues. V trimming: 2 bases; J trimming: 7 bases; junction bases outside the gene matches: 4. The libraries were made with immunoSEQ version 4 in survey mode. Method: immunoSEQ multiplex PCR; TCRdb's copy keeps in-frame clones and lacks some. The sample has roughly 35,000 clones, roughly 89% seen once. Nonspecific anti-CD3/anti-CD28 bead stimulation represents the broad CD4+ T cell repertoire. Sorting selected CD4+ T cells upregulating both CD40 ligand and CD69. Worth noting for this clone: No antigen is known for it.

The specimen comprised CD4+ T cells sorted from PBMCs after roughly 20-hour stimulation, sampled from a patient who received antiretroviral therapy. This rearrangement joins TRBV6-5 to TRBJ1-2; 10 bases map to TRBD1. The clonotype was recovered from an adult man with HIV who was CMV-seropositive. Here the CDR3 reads CASSYRDRGSGYTF. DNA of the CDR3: TGTGCCAGCAGTTACCGGGACAGGGGTAGTGGCTACACCTTC.